This T cell receptor (beta chain) was profiled in a study of cytomegalovirus exposure and HLA in healthy donors. Study in general: Roughly 180 million T cells yielded around 120 million unique TCR beta sequences in earlier analysis. Inside one of the first data releases sat 75 million to 100 million unique TCRs taken from HLA-typed donors.

This clone was picked up a small number of times. The study ran its PCR with 60 Vbeta and 13 Jbeta primers. Produced via immunoSEQ multiplex PCR; TCRdb's table is partial and in-frame only. In the table there are over 150,000 clones, 70% to 80% of which are singletons. CDR3 length equals 15 residues. CDR1 is SGHAT and CDR2 is FQNNGV in the germline V gene. The V end was cut by 9 bases, the J end by 5 bases, with 23 bases between. The sequenced sample was PBMCs. This receptor was identified in a woman aged 25-40 years in good health and CMV-seronegative. The J gene is TRBJ2-7, the V gene TRBV11-2, with D perhaps TRBD1 (5 bases). The CDR3 loop is CASRRVQGFPHEQYF. The CDR3, as DNA: TGTGCCAGTCGTCGAGTCCAGGGCTTCCCCCACGAGCAGTACTTC.